A single sample gave rise to the 5 T cell receptor beta chains below, sequenced in a study of PD-1 blockade in classical Hodgkin lymphoma (dated by TCRdb to 2018 to 2020). The library relied on the immunoSEQ multiplex PCR assay. In its TCRdb copy, this immuneACCESS table keeps in-frame sequences only and misses some clones. Where compared with another copy, unresolved V genes explain less than half of these, and the others have no known cause. The sample has approximately 52,000 clones on record, around nine tenths of them singletons. The ten most abundant clones make up roughly 7.1% of the sample. Sample time point, as interpreted from the label and publication: cycle 4 day 1 (C4D1), after 5 to 7 weeks of nivolumab. Relapse after autologous stem cell transplantation had occurred in all trial patients, and cohorts A, B and C were distinguished by prior brentuximab vedotin exposure. The material sequenced was peripheral blood mononuclear cells (PBMCs), taken before the fourth cycle of nivolumab. The receptors originated from a human donor with classical Hodgkin lymphoma.

The V and J genes are TRBV6-6 and TRBJ2-2, with no clear D. Germline CDR1 and CDR2: MNHNY and SVGAGI (reference sequence). The CDR3 spans 13 residues. V was pared by 8 bases and J by 0 bases, with 7 bases between. CDR3 protein: CASRPSNTGELFF. CDR3 nucleotide sequence: TGTGCCAGCCGTCCGTCGAACACCGGGGAGCTGTTTTTT.

The rearrangement links TRBV2 to TRBJ1-3, with D uncertain. Trimming took 6 bases from V and 6 from J, leaving 9 bases between them. Germline lookup yields CDR1 SNHLY and CDR2 FYNNEI. This CDR3 spans 12 amino acids. CDR3 in amino acids: CASRRTVNTIYF. In DNA form, the CDR3 reads TGTGCCAGCAGGAGGACGGTAAACACCATATATTTT. The complete variable domain, with remaining parts taken from reference TRBV2 and TRBJ1-3, reads EPEVTQTPSHQVTQMGQEVILRCVPISNHLYFYWYRQILGQKVEFLVSFYNNEISEKSEIFDDQFSVERPDGSNFTLKIRSTKLEDSAMYFCASRRTVNTIYFGEGSWLTVV.

The J gene is TRBJ2-3, the V gene TRBV7-3; no reliable D call. From germline, CDR1 is SGHTA and CDR2 FQGTGA. Trimming removed 5 bases from V and 4 bases from J, with 10 bases in between. This CDR3 contains 13 residues. The CDR3 DNA follows: TGTGCCAGCAGCCCAGTAGGCCCAGATACGCAGTATTTT. Its protein is CASSPVGPDTQYF.

The chain uses TRBV28 and TRBJ2-1, with D maybe TRBD2 (6 bases). V was cut by 5 bases and J by 9 bases, with 17 bases left in between. This CDR3 contains 14 residues. In germline, CDR1 is MDHEN, CDR2 SYDVKM. The CDR3 DNA reads as TGTGCCAGCAGTCCTCCGGGACTTCCAACTGAGCAGTTCTTC. Translation: CASSPPGLPTEQFF.

This clone appeared a few times. V gene TRBV7-9 combines with J gene TRBJ2-1, with D perhaps TRBD1 (6 bases). Germline V gives CDR1 SEHNR, CDR2 FQNEAQ (reference sequence). Deletions cut 6 bases from V and 5 bases from J, with 11 bases between. The length of the CDR3 is 13 residues. The CDR3 protein is CASRGHADNEQFF. CDR3 nucleotide sequence: TGTGCCAGCAGGGGACATGCCGACAATGAGCAGTTCTTC.